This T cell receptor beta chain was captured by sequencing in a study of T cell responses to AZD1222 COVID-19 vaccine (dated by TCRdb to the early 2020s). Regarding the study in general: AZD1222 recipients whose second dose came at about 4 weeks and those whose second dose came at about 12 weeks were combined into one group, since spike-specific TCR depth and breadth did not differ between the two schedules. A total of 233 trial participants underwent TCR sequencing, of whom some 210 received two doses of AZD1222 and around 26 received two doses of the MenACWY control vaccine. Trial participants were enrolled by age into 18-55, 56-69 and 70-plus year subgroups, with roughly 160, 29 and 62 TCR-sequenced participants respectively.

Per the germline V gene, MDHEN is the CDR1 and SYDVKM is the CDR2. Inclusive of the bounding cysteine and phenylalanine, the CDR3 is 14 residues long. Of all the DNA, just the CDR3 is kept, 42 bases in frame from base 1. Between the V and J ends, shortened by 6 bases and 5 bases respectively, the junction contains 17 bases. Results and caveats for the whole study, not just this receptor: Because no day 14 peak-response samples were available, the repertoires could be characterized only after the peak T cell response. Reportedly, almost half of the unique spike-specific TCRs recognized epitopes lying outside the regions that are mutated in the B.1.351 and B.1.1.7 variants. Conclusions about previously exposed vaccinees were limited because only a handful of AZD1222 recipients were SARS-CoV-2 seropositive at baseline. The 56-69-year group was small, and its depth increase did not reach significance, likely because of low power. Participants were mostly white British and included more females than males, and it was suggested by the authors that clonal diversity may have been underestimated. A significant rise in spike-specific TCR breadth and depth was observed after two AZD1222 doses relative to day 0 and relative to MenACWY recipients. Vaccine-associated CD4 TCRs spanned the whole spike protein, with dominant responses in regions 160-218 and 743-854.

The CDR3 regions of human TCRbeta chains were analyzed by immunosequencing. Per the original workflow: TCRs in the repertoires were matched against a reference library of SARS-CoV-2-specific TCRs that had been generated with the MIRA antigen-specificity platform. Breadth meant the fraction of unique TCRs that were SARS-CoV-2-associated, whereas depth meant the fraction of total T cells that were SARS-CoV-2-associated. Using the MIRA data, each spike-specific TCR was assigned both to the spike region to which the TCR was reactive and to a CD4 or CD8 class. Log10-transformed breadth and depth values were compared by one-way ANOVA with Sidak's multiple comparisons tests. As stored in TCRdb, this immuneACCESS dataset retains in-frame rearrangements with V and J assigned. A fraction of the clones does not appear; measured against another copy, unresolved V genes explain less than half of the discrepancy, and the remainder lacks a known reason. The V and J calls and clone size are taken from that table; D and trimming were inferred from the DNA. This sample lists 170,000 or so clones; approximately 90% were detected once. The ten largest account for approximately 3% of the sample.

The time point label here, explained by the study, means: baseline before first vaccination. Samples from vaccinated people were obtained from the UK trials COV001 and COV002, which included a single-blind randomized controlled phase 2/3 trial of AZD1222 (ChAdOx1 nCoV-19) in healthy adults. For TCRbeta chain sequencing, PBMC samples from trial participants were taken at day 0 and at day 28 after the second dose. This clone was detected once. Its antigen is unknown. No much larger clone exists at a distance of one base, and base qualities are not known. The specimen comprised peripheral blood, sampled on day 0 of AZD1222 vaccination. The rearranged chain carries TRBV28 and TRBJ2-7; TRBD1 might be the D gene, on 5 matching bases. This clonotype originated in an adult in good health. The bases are TGTGCCAGCAGCACCACGGGTAGGGGCCACGAGCAGTACTTC. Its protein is CASSTTGRGHEQYF.